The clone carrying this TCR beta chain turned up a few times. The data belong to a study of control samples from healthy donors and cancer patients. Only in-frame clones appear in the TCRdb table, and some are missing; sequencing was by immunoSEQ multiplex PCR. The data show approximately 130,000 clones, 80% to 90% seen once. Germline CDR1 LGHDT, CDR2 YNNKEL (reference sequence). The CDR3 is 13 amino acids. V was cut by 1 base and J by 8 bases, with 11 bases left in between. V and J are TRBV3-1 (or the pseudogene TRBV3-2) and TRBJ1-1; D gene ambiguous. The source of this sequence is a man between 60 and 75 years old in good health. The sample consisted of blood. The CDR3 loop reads CASSQASGTEAFF. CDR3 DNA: TGTGCCAGCAGCCAAGCCTCAGGTACAGAAGCTTTCTTT.